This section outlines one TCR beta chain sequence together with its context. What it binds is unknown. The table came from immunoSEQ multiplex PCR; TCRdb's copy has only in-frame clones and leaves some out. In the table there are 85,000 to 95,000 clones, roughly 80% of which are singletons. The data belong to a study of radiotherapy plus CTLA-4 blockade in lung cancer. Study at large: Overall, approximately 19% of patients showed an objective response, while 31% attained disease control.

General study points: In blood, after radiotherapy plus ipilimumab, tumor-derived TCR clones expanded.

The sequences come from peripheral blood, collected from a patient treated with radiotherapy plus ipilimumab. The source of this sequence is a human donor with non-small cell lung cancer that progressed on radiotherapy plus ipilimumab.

Here the CDR3 DNA reads TGTGCCAGCAGCGACGGGACTAGCGGAACAGATACGCAGTATTTT. Translation gives CASSDGTSGTDTQYF. The rearrangement joins TRBV9 to TRBJ2-3; 11 bases map to TRBD2. The CDR3 covers 15 residues. Germline V gives CDR1 SGDLS, CDR2 YYNGEE. Germline trimming cut 3 bases from V and 3 bases from J; bases unmatched to any gene: 3. Combining the CDR3 with reference TRBV9 and TRBJ2-3 gives the whole variable domain DSGVTQTPKHLITATGQRVTLRCSPRSGDLSVYWYQQSLDQGLQFLIQYYNGEERAKGNILERFSAQQFPDLHSELNLSSLELGDSALYFCASSDGTSGTDTQYFGPGTRLTVL.